The T cell receptor beta chain described here comes from a study of cytomegalovirus exposure and HLA in healthy donors. Study information: Among fewer than 500 genotyped donors, roughly 80% fell in the Caucasian-associated ancestry cluster.

General study results and limits: Analysis performed later showed TCR beta chains linked to HLA being more clonally expanded than equally common others.

CDR1 SGHTA and CDR2 FQGNSA come from the germline V gene. The V end lost 4 bases, the J end lost 6 bases, and 11 bases lay between the germline ends. The length of the CDR3 is 13 residues. On this clone itself: Antigen: not known.

Primers for the PCR totalled 60 Vbeta and 13 Jbeta. Using immunoSEQ multiplex PCR, the repertoire was profiled, and TCRdb retains in-frame clones only, with some absent. The table shows some 140,000 clones, with about four fifths occurring only once. The sequenced sample was PBMCs. V gene TRBV7-2 combines with J gene TRBJ2-3, with TRBD1 as a possible D gene (7 bases). The origin of this receptor is a man between 18 and 35 years old in good health and CMV-seronegative. The CDR3 spells CASSSRGADTQYF. Written as DNA, the CDR3 is TGTGCCAGCAGCTCCAGGGGGGCGGATACGCAGTATTTT.